Listed below are T cell receptor beta chains from one sample, sequenced in a study of cytomegalovirus exposure and HLA in healthy donors. Profiling relied on immunoSEQ multiplex PCR, and the TCRdb table lists in-frame clones only, not all of them. The sample shows about 110,000 clones, 82% of them seen only once. The sample consisted of PBMCs. The receptors were sampled from a man aged 45-65 years in good health and CMV-seronegative. The CDR3 runs from the conserved cysteine through the conserved F or W. Each record gives: V gene, D gene, J gene, clone size, CDR3 protein, CDR3 DNA. A D gene is named only where the DNA matches it firmly. Clone size appears in some rows only: once, few, many, or a class for an expanded clone.

V: TRBV5-4; D: TRBD1; J: TRBJ2-7; size: .; CDR3: CASSNYAGTGSYEQYF; DNA: TGTGCCAGCAGCAACTACGCCGGGACAGGCTCCTACGAGCAGTACTTC
V: TRBV12-5; D: TRBD1; J: TRBJ2-3; size: .; CDR3: CASDSYRTGVTDTQYF; DNA: TGTGCTAGTGATAGCTACAGGACAGGGGTGACAGATACGCAGTATTTT
V: TRBV7-9; D: .; J: TRBJ1-1; size: .; CDR3: CASSSMRGPRRATEAFF; DNA: TGTGCCAGCAGCTCCATGCGAGGACCCCGGCGGGCCACTGAAGCTTTCTTT
V: TRBV18; D: .; J: TRBJ1-2; size: .; CDR3: CASSRGPNYGYTF; DNA: TGTGCCAGCTCCAGGGGACCTAACTATGGCTACACCTTC
V: TRBV7-8; D: TRBD1; J: TRBJ2-7; size: .; CDR3: CASSLVTGVGSYEQYF; DNA: TGTGCCAGCAGCTTGGTGACAGGGGTGGGCTCCTACGAGCAGTACTTC
V: TRBV30; D: .; J: TRBJ1-5; size: .; CDR3: CACESGNQPQHF; DNA: TGTGCCTGCGAGTCCGGCAATCAGCCCCAGCATTTT
V: TRBV30; D: .; J: TRBJ2-1; size: once; CDR3: CAGTTLNNEQFF; DNA: TGTGCGGGGACAACCTTAAACAATGAGCAGTTCTTC
V: TRBV5-8; D: .; J: TRBJ2-1; size: .; CDR3: CASSFNRRGEQFF; DNA: TGTGCCAGCAGCTTCAATCGGCGGGGTGAGCAGTTCTTC
V: TRBV18; D: .; J: TRBJ2-5; size: .; CDR3: CASSRQVETQYF; DNA: TGTGCCAGCTCACGTCAGGTGGAGACCCAGTACTTC
V: TRBV11-1; D: TRBD1; J: TRBJ1-1; size: .; CDR3: CASSWDRGDTEAFF; DNA: TGTGCCAGCAGCTGGGACAGGGGAGACACTGAAGCTTTCTTT
V: TRBV6-1; D: .; J: TRBJ1-5; size: once; CDR3: CASNLGRVGNQPQHF; DNA: TGTGCCAGCAATCTAGGGAGGGTTGGCAATCAGCCCCAGCATTTT
V: TRBV7-6; D: .; J: TRBJ2-2; size: .; CDR3: CASSLQRDTTGELFF; DNA: TGTGCCAGCAGCTTACAACGGGACACAACCGGGGAGCTGTTTTTT
V: TRBV30; D: TRBD1; J: TRBJ1-1; size: .; CDR3: CAQRTGELTEAFF; DNA: TGTGCCCAAAGGACAGGGGAGTTGACTGAAGCTTTCTTT
V: TRBV9; D: TRBD1; J: TRBJ1-1; size: .; CDR3: CASSDRTGVDTEAFF; DNA: TGTGCCAGCAGCGACAGGACAGGGGTAGACACTGAAGCTTTCTTT
V: TRBV29-1; D: .; J: TRBJ2-7; size: once; CDR3: CSGGQSDEQYF; DNA: TGCAGCGGCGGACAGAGCGACGAGCAGTACTTC
V: TRBV7-9; D: .; J: TRBJ1-2; size: .; CDR3: CASSLEQGGYTF; DNA: TGTGCCAGCAGCTTAGAACAGGGAGGCTACACCTTC
V: TRBV7-8; D: TRBD2; J: TRBJ2-1; size: .; CDR3: CASTSGGKGVGQFF; DNA: TGTGCCAGCACCAGCGGGGGGAAGGGCGTAGGGCAGTTCTTC
V: TRBV27; D: .; J: TRBJ1-5; size: few; CDR3: CASSGTGRGQPQHF; DNA: TGTGCCAGCAGTGGAACAGGTCGAGGCCAGCCCCAGCATTTT
V: TRBV5-8; D: TRBD2; J: TRBJ2-2; size: .; CDR3: CASSSLGGTTSSGELFF; DNA: TGTGCCAGCAGCTCCCTTGGTGGGACTACATCCTCCGGGGAGCTGTTTTTT
V: TRBV30; D: .; J: TRBJ1-4; size: .; CDR3: CAWSWAAALNEKLFF; DNA: TGTGCCTGGAGTTGGGCAGCGGCCTTGAATGAAAAACTGTTTTTT
V: TRBV19; D: TRBD2; J: TRBJ2-1; size: .; CDR3: CASSMVASGGGYNEQFF; DNA: TGTGCCAGTAGTATGGTGGCTAGCGGGGGGGGCTACAATGAGCAGTTCTTC
V: TRBV5-1; D: TRBD1; J: TRBJ2-5; size: .; CDR3: CASSRTGGEETQYF; DNA: TGCGCCAGCAGCCGGACAGGGGGCGAAGAGACCCAGTACTTC
V: TRBV6-6; D: .; J: TRBJ1-6; size: .; CDR3: CASISVNREGNSPLHF; DNA: TGTGCCAGCATCTCCGTAAACAGGGAGGGTAATTCACCCCTCCACTTT
V: TRBV9; D: TRBD1; J: TRBJ1-6; size: .; CDR3: CASSGLGQYNSPLHF; DNA: TGTGCCAGCAGCGGCCTGGGACAGTATAATTCACCCCTCCACTTT
V: TRBV7-9; D: TRBD1; J: TRBJ1-1; size: .; CDR3: CASSLGQGEAFF; DNA: TGTGCCAGCAGCCTCGGACAGGGTGAAGCTTTCTTT
V: TRBV5-6; D: .; J: TRBJ2-3; size: once; CDR3: CASNLYGGEDTQYF; DNA: TGTGCCAGCAATCTGTATGGAGGGGAAGATACGCAGTATTTT
V: TRBV11-2; D: TRBD1; J: TRBJ2-3; size: .; CDR3: CASSLGPDRGRVTDTQYF; DNA: TGTGCCAGCAGCTTAGGACCTGACAGGGGGCGCGTCACAGATACGCAGTATTTT
V: TRBV11-3; D: .; J: TRBJ1-1; size: once; CDR3: CASSMTENTEAFF; DNA: TGTGCCAGCAGCATGACAGAGAACACTGAAGCTTTCTTT
V: TRBV7-2; D: .; J: TRBJ1-5; size: .; CDR3: CASSPLRGNSNQPQHF; DNA: TGTGCCAGCAGCCCCCTAAGGGGCAATAGCAATCAGCCCCAGCATTTT
V: TRBV7-9; D: TRBD1; J: TRBJ1-1; size: .; CDR3: CSSSLIQGVGTEAFF; DNA: TGTTCCAGCAGCTTAATCCAGGGGGTAGGGACTGAAGCTTTCTTT
V: TRBV12-5; D: .; J: TRBJ1-2; size: .; CDR3: CASGFSNYGYTF; DNA: TGTGCTAGTGGTTTTAGTAACTATGGCTACACCTTC
V: TRBV10-3; D: .; J: TRBJ2-1; size: .; CDR3: CAISEGGQRGRANEQFF; DNA: TGTGCCATCAGTGAGGGGGGGCAGCGGGGACGAGCGAATGAGCAGTTCTTC
V: TRBV6-5; D: .; J: TRBJ1-2; size: few; CDR3: CASSYERDNYGYTF; DNA: TGTGCCAGCAGTTACGAGAGGGATAACTATGGCTACACCTTC
V: TRBV9; D: TRBD2; J: TRBJ2-5; size: .; CDR3: CASSVGAGGGLEGQYF; DNA: TGTGCCAGCAGCGTAGGTGCGGGGGGTGGGCTGGAGGGCCAGTACTTC
V: TRBV5-1; D: .; J: TRBJ2-3; size: .; CDR3: CASRLPGGTDTQYF; DNA: TGCGCCAGCAGACTCCCGGGAGGCACAGATACGCAGTATTTT
V: TRBV7-2; D: .; J: TRBJ2-7; size: .; CDR3: CASSLNWRGYEQYF; DNA: TGTGCCAGCAGCTTAAATTGGAGGGGCTACGAGCAGTACTTC
V: TRBV20-1; D: .; J: TRBJ1-1; size: .; CDR3: CSAIAAEKAFF; DNA: TGCAGTGCTATAGCCGCAGAAAAAGCTTTCTTT
V: TRBV6-5; D: .; J: TRBJ2-2; size: .; CDR3: CAGSYGAGELFF; DNA: TGTGCCGGCAGTTACGGAGCCGGGGAGCTGTTTTTT
V: TRBV7-2; D: TRBD1; J: TRBJ1-2; size: .; CDR3: CASSQYGTGGHHGYTF; DNA: TGTGCCAGCAGCCAATACGGGACAGGGGGTCACCATGGCTACACCTTC
V: TRBV9; D: .; J: TRBJ1-2; size: few; CDR3: CASSVDPRQPNGYTF; DNA: TGTGCCAGCAGCGTAGATCCGCGGCAGCCTAATGGCTACACCTTC
V: TRBV4-1; D: TRBD1; J: TRBJ2-1; size: .; CDR3: CASSQAGLERGHEQFF; DNA: TGCGCCAGCAGCCAAGCTGGACTGGAGAGGGGGCATGAGCAGTTCTTC
V: TRBV20-1; D: .; J: TRBJ2-5; size: .; CDR3: CSASTVGTQYF; DNA: TGCAGTGCTAGCACAGTAGGGACCCAGTACTTC
V: TRBV15; D: .; J: TRBJ1-2; size: few; CDR3: CATSSRQPRVYGYTF; DNA: TGTGCCACCAGCAGTAGACAGCCCAGAGTGTATGGCTACACCTTC
V: TRBV29-1; D: TRBD1; J: TRBJ2-7; size: .; CDR3: CSAGTGSDEQYF; DNA: TGCAGCGCCGGGACAGGGTCAGACGAGCAGTACTTC
V: TRBV10-2; D: .; J: TRBJ1-5; size: .; CDR3: CASSETRGSNQPQHF; DNA: TGCGCCAGCAGTGAGACGAGGGGGAGCAATCAGCCCCAGCATTTT
V: TRBV7-9; D: .; J: TRBJ1-5; size: .; CDR3: CASSSGVGLINQPQHF; DNA: TGTGCCAGCAGCTCCGGGGTGGGCCTTATCAATCAGCCCCAGCATTTT
V: TRBV7-9; D: TRBD1; J: TRBJ2-2; size: once; CDR3: CSSSLAQGQGAGELFF; DNA: TGTTCCAGCAGCTTAGCGCAGGGACAGGGAGCGGGGGAGCTGTTTTTT
V: TRBV7-9; D: .; J: TRBJ1-3; size: .; CDR3: CASSPPGVGVSGNTIYF; DNA: TGTGCCAGCAGCCCCCCGGGGGTAGGGGTCTCTGGAAACACCATATATTTT
V: TRBV30; D: .; J: TRBJ1-1; size: .; CDR3: CAWSVQGRGEAFF; DNA: TGTGCCTGGAGTGTACAAGGGAGGGGTGAAGCTTTCTTT
V: TRBV27; D: .; J: TRBJ1-4; size: .; CDR3: CASRGDGPADEKLFF; DNA: TGTGCCAGCAGGGGAGACGGACCTGCTGATGAAAAACTGTTTTTT
V: TRBV18; D: .; J: TRBJ1-2; size: .; CDR3: CASSPLGEGYGYTF; DNA: TGTGCCAGCTCACCCCTGGGCGAGGGCTATGGCTACACCTTC
V: TRBV6-1; D: TRBD2; J: TRBJ2-3; size: once; CDR3: CASTLAVTDTQYF; DNA: TGTGCCAGCACACTAGCGGTCACAGATACGCAGTATTTT
V: TRBV7-8; D: TRBD2; J: TRBJ2-6; size: .; CDR3: CASSWTRWTSGGAGANVLTF; DNA: TGTGCCAGCAGCTGGACGCGCTGGACTAGCGGGGGGGCTGGGGCCAACGTCCTGACTTTC
V: TRBV6-5; D: .; J: TRBJ1-2; size: large; CDR3: CASTSRGGAPLGYTF; DNA: TGTGCCAGCACCTCAAGGGGAGGTGCGCCCTTGGGCTACACCTTC